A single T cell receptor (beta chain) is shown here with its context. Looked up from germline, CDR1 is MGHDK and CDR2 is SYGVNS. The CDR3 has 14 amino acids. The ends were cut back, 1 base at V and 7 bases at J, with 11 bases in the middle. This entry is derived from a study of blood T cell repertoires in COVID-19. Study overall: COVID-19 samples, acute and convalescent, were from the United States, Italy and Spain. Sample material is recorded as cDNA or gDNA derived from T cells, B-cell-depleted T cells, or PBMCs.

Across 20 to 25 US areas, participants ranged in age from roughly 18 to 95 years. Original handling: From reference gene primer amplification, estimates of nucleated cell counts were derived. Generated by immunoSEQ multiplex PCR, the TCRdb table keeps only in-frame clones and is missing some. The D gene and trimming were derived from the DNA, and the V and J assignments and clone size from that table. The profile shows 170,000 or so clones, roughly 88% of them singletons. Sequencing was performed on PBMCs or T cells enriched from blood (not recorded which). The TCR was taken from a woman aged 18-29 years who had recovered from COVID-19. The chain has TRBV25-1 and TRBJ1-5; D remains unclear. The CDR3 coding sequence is TGTGCCAGCAGTGAATCTAACTTACTCCAGCCCCAGCATTTT. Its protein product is CASSESNLLQPQHF.